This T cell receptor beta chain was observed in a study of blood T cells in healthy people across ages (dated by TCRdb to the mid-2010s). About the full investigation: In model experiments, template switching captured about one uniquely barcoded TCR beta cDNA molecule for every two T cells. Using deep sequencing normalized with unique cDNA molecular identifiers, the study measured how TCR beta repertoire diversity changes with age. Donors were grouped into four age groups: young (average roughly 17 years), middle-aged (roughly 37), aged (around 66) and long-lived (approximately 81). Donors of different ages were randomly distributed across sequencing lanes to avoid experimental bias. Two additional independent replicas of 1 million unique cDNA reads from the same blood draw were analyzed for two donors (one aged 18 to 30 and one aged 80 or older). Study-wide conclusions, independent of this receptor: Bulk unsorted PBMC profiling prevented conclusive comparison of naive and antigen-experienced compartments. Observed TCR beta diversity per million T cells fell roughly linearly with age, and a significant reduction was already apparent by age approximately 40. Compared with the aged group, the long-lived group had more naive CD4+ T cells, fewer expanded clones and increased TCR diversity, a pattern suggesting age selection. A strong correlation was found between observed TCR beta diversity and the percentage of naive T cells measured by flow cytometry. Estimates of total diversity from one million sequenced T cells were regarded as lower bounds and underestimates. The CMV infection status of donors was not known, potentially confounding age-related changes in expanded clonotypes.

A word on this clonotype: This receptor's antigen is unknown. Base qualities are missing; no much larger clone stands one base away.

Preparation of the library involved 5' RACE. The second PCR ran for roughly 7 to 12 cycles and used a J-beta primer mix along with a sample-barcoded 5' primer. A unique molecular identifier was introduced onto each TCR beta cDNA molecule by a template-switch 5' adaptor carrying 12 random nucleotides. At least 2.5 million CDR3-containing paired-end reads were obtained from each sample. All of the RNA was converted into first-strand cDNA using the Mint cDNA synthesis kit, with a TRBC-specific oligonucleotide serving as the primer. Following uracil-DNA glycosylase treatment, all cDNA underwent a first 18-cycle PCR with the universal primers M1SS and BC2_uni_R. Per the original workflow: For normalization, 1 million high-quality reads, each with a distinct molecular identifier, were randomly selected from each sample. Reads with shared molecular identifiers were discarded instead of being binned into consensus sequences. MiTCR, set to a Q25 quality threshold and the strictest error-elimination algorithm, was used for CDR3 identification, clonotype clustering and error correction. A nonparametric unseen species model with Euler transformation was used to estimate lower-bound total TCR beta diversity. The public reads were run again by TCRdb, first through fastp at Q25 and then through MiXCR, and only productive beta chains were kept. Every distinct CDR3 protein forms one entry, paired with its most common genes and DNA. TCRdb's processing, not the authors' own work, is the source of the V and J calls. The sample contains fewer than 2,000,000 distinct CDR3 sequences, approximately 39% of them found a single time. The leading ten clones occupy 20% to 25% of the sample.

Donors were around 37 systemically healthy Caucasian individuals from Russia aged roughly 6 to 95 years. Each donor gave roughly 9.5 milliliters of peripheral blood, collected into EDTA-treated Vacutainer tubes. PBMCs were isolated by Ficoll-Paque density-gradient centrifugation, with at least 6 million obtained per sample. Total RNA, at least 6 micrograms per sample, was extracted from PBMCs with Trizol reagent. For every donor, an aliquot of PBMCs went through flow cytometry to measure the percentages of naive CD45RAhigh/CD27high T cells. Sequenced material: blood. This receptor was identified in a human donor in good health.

Read as DNA, the sequence is TGTGCCAGCAGCTTAAGGCCCGGGGGCGGGGAGCTGTTTTTT. It translates to CASSLRPGGGELFF. The chain employs TRBV7-2 and TRBJ2-2; D gene: possibly TRBD2, on 6 matching bases. The CDR3 covers 14 residues, taking in both the cysteine and the phenylalanine. Only the CDR3 DNA stays, 42 bases, in frame from base 1. The germline V gene supplies CDR1 SGHTA and CDR2 FQGNSA. V is pared back by 2 bases and J by 7 bases, with 11 bases lying between the germline termini. This CDR3, with the reference TRBV7-2 and TRBJ2-2 proteins standing in past its ends, gives the full variable domain GAGVSQSPSNKVTEKGKDVELRCDPISGHTALYWYRQSLGQGLEFLIYFQGNSAPDKSGLPSDRFSAERTGGSVSTLTIQRTQQEDSAVYLCASSLRPGGGELFFGEGSRLTVL.